The 30 T cell receptor beta chains below all came from one sample that was sequenced in a study of blood T cell repertoires in COVID-19. Clones were sequenced by immunoSEQ multiplex PCR, and TCRdb holds only the in-frame ones, with some missing. The table records around 120,000 clones, over 75% of them present only once. The sequencing sample was made of peripheral blood. The receptors stem from a human donor with active COVID-19. The donor label of this sample is uncertain.

In DNA form, the CDR3 reads TGTGCCAGTAGTATCCCTTTGACAGTACTCGATGGCTACACCTTC. Translated: CASSIPLTVLDGYTF. The rearrangement joins TRBV19 to TRBJ1-2; weak D call: TRBD1 (5 bases). CDR1 is LNHDA and CDR2 is SQIVND in the germline V gene (reference sequence). V shed 3 bases and J shed 6 bases, with 17 bases lying between them. This CDR3 comprises 15 residues.

V is TRBV7-3 and J is TRBJ2-5, with 8 bases matching TRBD2. V shed 4 bases, J shed 2 bases, and the junction held 6 bases outside the gene matches. Per germline, CDR1 SGHTA and CDR2 FQGTGA. The CDR3 has 15 amino acids. The CDR3 region is CASSSIAGLQETQYF. The CDR3 DNA follows: TGTGCCAGCAGCTCGATAGCGGGGCTACAAGAGACCCAGTACTTC.

This rearrangement joins TRBV7-8 to TRBJ2-3; 11 bases map to TRBD2. The CDR3 sequence is 16 residues long. V lost 8 bases, J lost 2 bases, and 9 bases stayed unmatched. Germline CDR1 and CDR2: SGHVS and FQNEAQ. The CDR3 bases are TGTGCCAGCGTCTCTAGCGGGGGGACATACACAGATACGCAGTATTTT. This sequence encodes CASVSSGGTYTDTQYF.

V is TRBV18 and J is TRBJ1-5; no clear D. Germline V gene data show CDR1 as KGHSH and CDR2 as LQKENI. The CDR3 length is 13 residues. Trimming shortened V by 4 bases and J by 5 bases, and 9 bases separated the two germline ends. The CDR3 bases are TGTGCCAGCTCACTTCGGGAATATCAGCCCCAGCATTTT. It is translated as CASSLREYQPQHF. Based on the CDR3 plus reference TRBV18 and TRBJ1-5, the full variable domain is NAGVMQNPRHLVRRRGQEARLRCSPMKGHSHVYWYRQLPEEGLKFMVYLQKENIIDESGMPKERFSAEFPKEGPSILRIQQVVRGDSAAYFCASSLREYQPQHFGDGTRLSIL.

The chain recombines TRBV6-2 or TRBV6-3 with TRBJ2-7; 9 bases match TRBD2. The CDR3 extends over 16 amino acids. Germline loops: CDR1 MNHEY, CDR2 SVGEGT. J lost 2 bases, V lost 4 bases, and 9 bases had no gene match. CDR3 sequence (DNA): TGTGCCAGCAGTTGGACTAGCGCCTTTTTAACCTACGAGCAGTACTTC. Protein product: CASSWTSAFLTYEQYF.

The chain carries TRBV5-1 and TRBJ2-5; D may be TRBD1 (7 bases). V lost 2 bases, J lost 5 bases, and 10 bases lay in between. Germline values: CDR1 SGHRS, CDR2 YFSETQ. This CDR3 region has 13 residues. The CDR3 loop reads CASSLQGRETQYF. CDR3 DNA sequence: TGCGCCAGCAGCTTACAGGGGAGGGAGACCCAGTACTTC.

The CDR3 DNA sequence: TGTGCCAGCAGGTCGACAGGGACTGGAAACACCATATATTTT. It codes for CASRSTGTGNTIYF. This chain connects TRBV6-5 to TRBJ1-3, with 7 bases aligning to TRBD1. The J segment lost 2 bases and the V segment lost 6 bases, leaving 4 bases of the junction unmatched. The CDR3 covers 14 residues. Per the germline V gene, CDR1 is MNHEY and CDR2 is SVGAGI.

Concerning this clone itself: Additional DNA sequences in this sample encode the identical CDR3. The CDR3 DNA reads as TGTGCCAGCAGCTCGGGACAGTTAACTGAAGCTTTCTTT. The encoded protein is CASSSGQLTEAFF. The V call is TRBV7-2, the J call TRBJ1-1; 7 bases are a match to TRBD1. J was trimmed by 5 bases and V by 4 bases; bases with no gene match: 4. This CDR3 region has 13 residues. The germline V gene has CDR1 SGHTA and CDR2 FQGNSA.

CDR3 region: CASSGERDTEAFF. The CDR3 DNA reads as TGTGCCAGCAGCGGGGAGAGGGACACTGAAGCTTTCTTT. V gene TRBV13 combines with J gene TRBJ1-1; D unresolved. The V gene's germline CDR1 is PRHDT and CDR2 FYEKMQ (reference sequence). V shed 5 bases and J shed 3 bases, with 10 bases lying between them. There are 13 residues in the CDR3.

This clone showed up just once. V gene TRBV6-6 combines with J gene TRBJ1-4; no definite D call. V shed 6 bases and J shed 5 bases, with 7 bases lying between them. In germline, CDR1 is MNHNY, CDR2 SVGAGI (reference sequence). The CDR3 covers 12 residues. The CDR3 sequence is CASRSGNEKLFF. In nucleotides, the CDR3 is TGTGCCAGCAGGTCGGGAAATGAAAAACTGTTTTTT.

This clone was seen only once. This chain joins TRBV12-3 or TRBV12-4 and TRBJ2-5; 7 bases are shared with TRBD2. Trimming removed 5 bases from V and 7 bases from J; junction bases left unmatched: 4. The CDR3 covers 12 residues. DNA for the CDR3: TGTGCCAGCAGTCCCCCGGGGGGGACCCAGTACTTC. Amino acids: CASSPPGGTQYF.

The gene calls are TRBV29-1 and TRBJ2-5; TRBD2 matches 13 bases. CDR1 and CDR2 (germline): SQVTM, ANQGSEA. The CDR3 covers 16 residues. J lost 0 bases, V lost 7 bases, and 8 bases had no gene match. The CDR3 DNA sequence: TGCAGCGCTCGCGGGACTAGCGGGGCGTACCAAGAGACCCAGTACTTC. This gives the protein CSARGTSGAYQETQYF.

Here the CDR3 DNA reads TGTGCCAGCAGTTCGACAGGGAACGAGCAGTACTTC. Residues: CASSSTGNEQYF. V usage is TRBV27 and J usage is TRBJ2-7; TRBD1 matches 7 bases. Germline CDR1 MNHEY, CDR2 SMNVEV (reference sequence). The CDR3 runs to 12 residues. V was pared by 4 bases and J by 5 bases, with 2 bases of the junction left unmatched.

This chain connects TRBV29-1 to TRBJ2-5; D gene unclear. Trimming pared 4 bases from V and 4 bases from J, leaving 10 bases between. From germline, CDR1 is SQVTM and CDR2 ANQGSEA. The CDR3 spans 12 residues. The CDR3 loop reads CSVGFSRETQYF. DNA for the CDR3: TGCAGCGTTGGATTTAGTCGAGAGACCCAGTACTTC.

The chain uses TRBV4-1 and TRBJ1-4, with D unresolved. Germline-derived CDR1 and CDR2 are MGHRA and YSYEKL. The CDR3 is 16 amino acids. With 1 base removed from V and 4 bases from J, the gap between germline ends came to 13 bases. CDR3 in DNA: TGCGCCAGCAGCCAAGCAAGGAACCGGGGTAATGAAAAACTGTTTTTT. Encoded protein: CASSQARNRGNEKLFF.

This clone was seen a single time. The V and J genes are TRBV9 and TRBJ2-1; TRBD1 matches at 7 bases. Per germline, CDR1 SGDLS and CDR2 YYNGEE. The junction had 9 bases not matched to a gene; V was cut back by 4 bases and J by 2 bases. The CDR3 has 16 amino acids. CDR3 coding DNA: TGTGCCAGCAGCCCCCTCGGGACAGCAACCTACAATGAGCAGTTCTTC. Amino acid sequence: CASSPLGTATYNEQFF.

This sequence joins TRBV6-2 or TRBV6-3 and TRBJ2-6, with a weak D call TRBD1 (5 bases). The CDR3 has 14 amino acids. The germline V and J ends were trimmed by 0 bases and 10 bases, with 10 bases remaining between them. In germline, CDR1 is MNHEY, CDR2 SVGEGT. CDR3 sequence (DNA): TGTGCCAGCAGTTACTCAAGGGGCCTTAACGTCCTGACTTTC. Encoded protein: CASSYSRGLNVLTF.

The chain couples TRBV18 to TRBJ1-1; the D gene is possibly TRBD1 (5 bases). Germline lookup yields CDR1 KGHSH and CDR2 LQKENI. The V end lost 1 base, the J end lost 3 bases, and 12 bases lay between the germline ends. The CDR3 is 15 residues long. CDR3 loop: CASSPQGKWDTEAFF. The CDR3 region has the DNA TGTGCCAGCTCACCACAGGGGAAGTGGGACACTGAAGCTTTCTTT.

This sequence joins TRBV27 and TRBJ2-5, with a weak D call TRBD1 (6 bases). The CDR3 extends over 15 amino acids. CDR1 is MNHEY, CDR2 SMNVEV, per germline (reference sequence). Trimming removed 7 bases at V and 7 bases at J, with 22 bases between. CDR3 coding DNA: TGTGCCAGCACTGATTCCGGGACAACCGCGGGGACCCAGTACTTC. It translates to CASTDSGTTAGTQYF.

Details on this clone: Germline is not matched at one junction end, which may reflect a read error. J is TRBJ1-2 and V is TRBV5-6; TRBD1 might be the D (6 bases). The CDR3 consists of 13 residues. Germline V CDR1 and CDR2: SGHDT, YYEEEE. This CDR3 is CVSSTGTLYGYTF. The CDR3 coding sequence is TGTGTCAGCAGCACCGGGACACTGTATGGCTACACCTTC.

This clone was observed once. The chain uses TRBV18 and TRBJ1-2, with 10 bases aligning to TRBD1. Germline assignment: CDR1 KGHSH and CDR2 LQKENI. The CDR3 is 13 residues long. Losses at the gene ends were 3 bases for V and 6 bases for J; bases not matched to a gene: 1. Here the CDR3 DNA reads TGTGCCAGCTCACCGACAGGGGGCAATGGCTACACCTTC. This sequence encodes CASSPTGGNGYTF.

This clone appeared a single time. The same CDR3 also results from other DNA sequences found in this sample. This rearrangement joins TRBV5-1 to TRBJ1-1, with 7 bases identical to TRBD1. Germline CDR1 SGHRS, CDR2 YFSETQ. This CDR3 has 14 residues. Unmatched junction bases numbered 4, after V lost 4 bases and J lost 1 base. The DNA for the CDR3 is TGCGCCAGCAGCGGCGGGACAGCGAACACTGAAGCTTTCTTT. It is translated as CASSGGTANTEAFF.

The chain recombines TRBV25-1 with TRBJ2-7; 8 positions match TRBD1. The V gene's germline CDR1 is MGHDK and CDR2 SYGVNS. Germline trimming cut 5 bases from V and 2 bases from J; bases unmatched to any gene: 2. The CDR3 sequence is 13 residues long. The chain's CDR3 is CASSQGQAYEQYF. CDR3 nucleotides: TGTGCCAGCAGTCAGGGACAGGCCTACGAGCAGTACTTC.

In nucleotides, the CDR3 is TGTGCCAGCAGCCAAGATTTGCTAGCGGGGCTGGGATCGTCTAGCACAGATACGCAGTATTTT. Its protein product is CASSQDLLAGLGSSSTDTQYF. This chain links TRBV4-2 with TRBJ2-3; 9 bases line up with TRBD2. CDR1 and CDR2 from the germline V gene are LGHNA and YNFKEQ. V gave up 0 bases and J gave up 0 bases; unmatched junction bases: 16. The CDR3 spans 21 residues.

The chain employs TRBV7-2 and TRBJ1-5; a weak D match, TRBD1 (6 bases). This CDR3 has 15 amino acids. V was clipped by 2 bases and J by 2 bases, with 10 bases between them. Germline values: CDR1 SGHTA, CDR2 FQGNSA. In DNA form, the CDR3 reads TGTGCCAGCAGCTTACAGGCAGGGGGCAATCAGCCCCAGCATTTT. Amino acids: CASSLQAGGNQPQHF.

The chain employs TRBV7-2 and TRBJ1-1; D might be TRBD1 (5 bases). CDR1 is SGHTA, CDR2 FQGNSA, per germline. The CDR3 spans 14 residues. Trimming left V 3 bases short and J 0 bases short, with 8 bases between. This chain's CDR3 is CASSLGGMNTEAFF. In nucleotides, the CDR3 is TGTGCCAGCAGCTTGGGGGGAATGAACACTGAAGCTTTCTTT.

The gene calls are TRBV5-5 and TRBJ1-1; no clear D gene. Germline values: CDR1 SGHKS, CDR2 YYEKEE (reference sequence). Between the trimmed V and J ends, which lost 2 bases and 0 bases, there was a span of 8 bases. The CDR3 is 14 amino acids. This CDR3 reads CASSFRLMNTEAFF. DNA for the CDR3: TGTGCCAGCAGCTTTAGACTGATGAACACTGAAGCTTTCTTT.

This clone has just one count. This chain connects TRBV11-2 to TRBJ1-1; D is perhaps TRBD1 (6 bases). This CDR3 region has 12 residues. Germline V gene lookup returns CDR1 SGHAT and CDR2 FQNNGV. V gave up 5 bases and J gave up 8 bases, with 12 bases separating them. CDR3 in DNA: TGTGCCAGCAGCCGTACTCAGGGGGAAGCTTTCTTT. Protein: CASSRTQGEAFF.

V usage is TRBV6-2 or TRBV6-3 and J usage is TRBJ1-2; D not resolved. The CDR3 contains 15 residues. The ends were cut back, 6 bases at V and 3 bases at J, with 17 bases in the middle. Germline CDR1 reads MNHEY; CDR2 reads SVGEGT. CDR3 DNA sequence: TGTGCCAGCAGCCCTTTGGGCGGGCACGACTATGGCTACACCTTC. Its protein is CASSPLGGHDYGYTF.

The V call is TRBV18, the J call TRBJ1-5; D remains ambiguous. Germline V gene sequence: CDR1 KGHSH, CDR2 LQKENI. V was clipped by 3 bases and J by 3 bases, with 15 bases between them. This CDR3 contains 16 residues. CDR3 residues: CASSPEVGNYNQPQHF. Written as DNA, the CDR3 is TGTGCCAGCTCACCCGAGGTCGGTAACTACAATCAGCCCCAGCATTTT.